Below, 26 T cell receptor beta chains from the same sample are listed, as sequenced in a study of glioma-infiltrating T cells. Using RNA template, CDR3s of TCR alpha and beta were amplified with iRepertoire arm-PCR. TCRdb redid the calling of the multiplex PCR reads with MiXCR, one entry per CDR3 protein. In the table there are fewer than 500,000 distinct CDR3 sequences, 41% of which are singletons. Sequenced input: glioma tissue, nonneoplastic brain tissue, or PBMCs (not recorded which). These receptors all stem from a human donor with low-grade glioma or glioblastoma, undergoing nonglioma brain surgery, or in good health (not recorded which).

The chain joins TRBV7-2 to TRBJ2-2, with 7 bases fitting TRBD2. The germline CDR1 and CDR2 sequences are SGHTA and FQGNSA. The junction had 9 bases not matched to a gene; V was cut back by 8 bases and J by 3 bases. CDR3 length: 15 amino acids. The CDR3 DNA reads as TGTGCCAGCTCACAGCGGGATAAGGACACCGGGGAGCTGTTTTTT. Protein product: CASSQRDKDTGELFF. The full variable domain, rest sourced from reference TRBV7-2 and TRBJ2-2, is GAGVSQSPSNKVTEKGKDVELRCDPISGHTALYWYRQSLGQGLEFLIYFQGNSAPDKSGLPSDRFSAERTGGSVSTLTIQRTQQEDSAVYLCASSQRDKDTGELFFGEGSRLTVL.

The V call is TRBV4-2, the J call TRBJ2-1; 7 nucleotides line up with TRBD1. Germline lookup yields CDR1 LGHNA and CDR2 YNFKEQ. The CDR3 totals 16 residues. The junction had 6 bases not matched to a gene; V was cut back by 1 base and J by 3 bases. The CDR3 sequence: CASSQATTGSYNEQFF. The CDR3 bases are TGTGCCAGCAGCCAAGCCACGACAGGGAGCTACAATGAGCAGTTCTTC.

On this clonotype itself: This sequence may be a read error, since a much larger clone differs from it by one base. The chain joins TRBV7-2 to TRBJ1-6; no firm D call. The CDR3 totals 14 residues. Trimming took 6 bases from V and 7 from J, leaving 13 bases between them. Germline lookup yields CDR1 SGHTA and CDR2 FQGNSA. The CDR3 sequence: CASRFEVVNSPLHF. The DNA of the CDR3 is TGTGCCAGCAGGTTCGAGGTAGTCAATTCACCCCTCCACTTT.

The V call is TRBV5-4, the J call TRBJ1-2; TRBD1 might be the D (6 bases). From germline, CDR1 is SGHNT and CDR2 YYREEE (reference sequence). The CDR3 is made up of 14 amino acids. V was trimmed by 6 bases and J by 1 base, leaving 13 bases between them. CDR3 region: CASKDRRLNYGYTF. CDR3 DNA sequence: TGTGCCAGCAAAGACAGGCGACTTAACTATGGCTACACCTTC.

The chain recombines TRBV7-9 with TRBJ2-7; no definite D call. In germline, CDR1 is SEHNR, CDR2 FQNEAQ (reference sequence). V gave up 5 bases and J gave up 1 base, with 12 bases separating them. The CDR3 length is 14 residues. The CDR3 sequence is CASSPGPMSYEQYF. CDR3 DNA: TGTGCCAGCAGCCCTGGCCCCATGTCCTACGAGCAGTACTTC.

This rearrangement joins TRBV4-2 to TRBJ1-4, with D unresolved. CDR1 is LGHNA, CDR2 YNFKEQ, per germline. Trimming cost V 4 bases and J 4 bases, with 16 bases left between them. CDR3 size: 16 residues. For the CDR3, the DNA is TGTGCCAGCAGCCCCAGAGAGCAGGCGAGTAATGAAAAACTGTTTTTT. Translating gives CASSPREQASNEKLFF.

The J gene is TRBJ1-2, the V gene TRBV28, with D perhaps matching TRBD1 (5 bases). CDR1 and CDR2 (germline): MDHEN, SYDVKM. There are 15 residues in the CDR3. With 1 base removed from V and 8 bases from J, the gap between germline ends came to 17 bases. CDR3: CASSLYQGGEGGYTF. In DNA form, the CDR3 reads TGTGCCAGCAGTTTATATCAGGGAGGAGAGGGAGGCTACACCTTC.

V gene TRBV28 combines with J gene TRBJ1-2, with 9 bases lining up with TRBD1. With V trimmed by 8 bases and J by 3 bases, 10 bases remained unmatched. From germline, CDR1 is MDHEN and CDR2 SYDVKM. The CDR3 is 15 residues long. CDR3 amino acids: CASLNTGGGHYGYTF. The CDR3 region has the DNA TGTGCCAGCCTAAACACAGGGGGCGGTCACTATGGCTACACCTTC.

This clonotype was counted only a few times. This chain joins TRBV14 and TRBJ2-3; D is ambiguous. The CDR3 is 15 residues long. V gave up 4 bases and J gave up 0 bases, with 11 bases separating them. Per the germline V gene, CDR1 is SGHDN and CDR2 is FVKESK. CDR3 sequence: CASSRLQTSTDTQYF. The CDR3 bases are TGTGCCAGCAGCCGCCTACAGACTAGCACAGATACGCAGTATTTT.

About this clonotype itself: At one of its ends the junction is not consistent with the germline gene, which may arise from a read error. This chain connects TRBV28 to TRBJ1-4; D possibly corresponds to TRBD1 (6 bases). The germline V gene encodes CDR1 MDHEN and CDR2 SYDVKM. The CDR3 loop spans 19 amino acids. As DNA, the CDR3 is TGTGCCAGCAGTTTATATGTTCGGGGGGCCCACTCAACTGATGAAAAACTGTTTTTT. Translating it yields CASSLYVRGAHSTDEKLFF.

This chain uses TRBV12-3 or TRBV12-4 with TRBJ2-3, with D perhaps matching TRBD2 (6 bases). This CDR3 has 14 amino acids. V was trimmed by 7 bases and J by 3 bases, leaving 14 bases between them. CDR3 DNA sequence: TGTGCCAGCAACCTTAGAGGGAGGACAGATACGCAGTATTTT. Protein: CASNLRGRTDTQYF.

The V call is TRBV28, the J call TRBJ1-1, with D maybe TRBD1 (6 bases). V dropped 5 bases and J dropped 3 bases, with 19 bases sitting between them. Germline V gene data show CDR1 as MDHEN and CDR2 as SYDVKM. The CDR3 is made up of 16 amino acids. The CDR3 region is CASSPWGGPRDTEAFF. The CDR3 nucleotides are TGTGCCAGCAGTCCCTGGGGGGGCCCTCGGGACACTGAAGCTTTCTTT. The entire variable domain, with the rest obtained from reference TRBV28 and TRBJ1-1, is as follows: DVKVTQSSRYLVKRTGEKVFLECVQDMDHENMFWYRQDPGLGLRLIYFSYDVKMKEKGDIPEGYSVSREKKERFSLILESASTNQTSMYLCASSPWGGPRDTEAFFGQGTRLTVV.

The V and J genes are TRBV7-2 and TRBJ2-4; the D is unclear. Trimming removed 1 base from V and 5 bases from J, with 18 bases in between. The germline gives CDR1 SGHTA, CDR2 FQGNSA. The CDR3 sequence is 17 residues long. The CDR3 here is CASSLGLGSATQNIQYF. As DNA, the CDR3 is TGTGCCAGCAGCTTAGGGCTCGGATCAGCCACCCAAAACATTCAGTACTTC.

This clonotype has only a few counts. A much larger clone differs by one base, so this may be a read error. The chain combines TRBV27 with TRBJ2-7, with D perhaps TRBD1 (5 bases). The CDR3 extends over 14 amino acids. V was pared by 2 bases and J by 2 bases, with 10 bases between. The germline V gene has CDR1 MNHEY and CDR2 SMNVEV (reference sequence). CDR3 loop: CASSLAVGPYEQYF. The CDR3 nucleotides read TGTGCCAGCAGTTTAGCGGTGGGGCCCTACGAGCAGTACTTC.

As for this clonotype: A read error may be the cause here, since a much bigger clone is one base away. This CDR3 reads CASRESNTGEMFF. CDR3 coding DNA: TGTGCCAGCCGAGAATCTAACACCGGGGAGATGTTTTTT. The chain is built from TRBV6-2 or TRBV6-3 and TRBJ2-2; D is perhaps TRBD2 (5 bases). Germline-derived CDR1 and CDR2 are MNHEY and SVGEGT. The CDR3 is 13 amino acids.

The rearrangement uses TRBV7-2 and TRBJ2-7; D uncertain. This CDR3 comprises 14 residues. Germline V gives CDR1 SGHTA, CDR2 FQGNSA. Trimming pared 1 base from V and 1 base from J, leaving 8 bases between. CDR3 in DNA: TGTGCCAGCAGCTTAGTTCCTGATTCCTACGAGCAGTACTTC. Amino acid sequence: CASSLVPDSYEQYF. Combining the CDR3 with reference TRBV7-2 and TRBJ2-7 gives the whole variable domain GAGVSQSPSNKVTEKGKDVELRCDPISGHTALYWYRQSLGQGLEFLIYFQGNSAPDKSGLPSDRFSAERTGGSVSTLTIQRTQQEDSAVYLCASSLVPDSYEQYFGPGTRLTVT.

This clonotype has just one count. At one of its ends the junction is not consistent with the germline gene, which may arise from a read error. J is TRBJ2-7 and V is TRBV7-9, with D perhaps assigned TRBD1 or TRBD2 (6 bases each). Germline-derived CDR1 and CDR2 are SEHNR and FQNEAQ (reference sequence). This CDR3 is built from 16 residues. The CDR3 DNA reads as TGCGCCAGCAGCCAATTTGTGGGGGGCGTTTCGGGTGAGCAGTACTTC. Its translation: CASSQFVGGVSGEQYF.

Notes on this clonotype: A much larger clone is a single base away; this may be a read error. V gene TRBV27 combines with J gene TRBJ1-5; no clear D gene. CDR1 is MNHEY and CDR2 is SMNVEV in the germline V gene (reference sequence). The CDR3 extends over 14 amino acids. The CDR3 DNA reads as TGTGCCAGCAGTTCTGGCCGGTTCAATCAGCCCCGGCATTTT. Protein product: CASSSGRFNQPRHF.

V gene TRBV20-1 combines with J gene TRBJ2-1, with TRBD1 as a possible D gene (5 bases). The germline V gene has CDR1 DFQATT and CDR2 SNEGSKA (reference sequence). The CDR3 totals 16 residues. Deletions cut 0 bases from V and 1 base from J, with 13 bases between. CDR3 bases: TGCAGTGCTAGAGATGGTCGGTCAGGGTCCTACAATGAGCAGTTCTTC. Amino acids: CSARDGRSGSYNEQFF.

This clonotype appeared a few times. This sequence joins TRBV29-1 and TRBJ1-1; D unclear. This CDR3 is 10 amino acids long. Trimming took off 6 bases at V and 4 bases at J, with 6 bases between the two ends. In germline, CDR1 is SQVTM, CDR2 ANQGSEA. CDR3 nucleotides: TGCAGCGTCAGCCGCACTGAAGCTTTCTTT. Its protein is CSVSRTEAFF.

The chain is built from TRBV4-3 and TRBJ1-2, with 8 bases aligning to TRBD1. Losses at the gene ends were 0 bases for V and 0 bases for J; bases not matched to a gene: 9. Germline V gene sequence: CDR1 LGHNA, CDR2 YSLEER. The CDR3 is 18 residues long. The CDR3 nucleotides read TGCGCCAGCAGCCAAGAGCAGGGGGCACCGGGAGCTAACTATGGCTACACCTTC. Its translation: CASSQEQGAPGANYGYTF.

Regarding this clonotype: Without the conserved terminal phenylalanine or tryptophan, this CDR3 likely stems from a read error. The chain has TRBV6-6 and TRBJ2-3; D is unclear. Between the trimmed V and J ends, which lost 8 bases and 4 bases, there was a span of 16 bases. The CDR3 is 14 residues long. Germline V gives CDR1 MNHNY, CDR2 SVGAGI (reference sequence). CDR3 in amino acids: CASGSPTRSDTQYL. CDR3 nucleotides: TGTGCCAGCGGTTCACCAACTCGTTCAGATACGCAGTATCTT.

This sequence joins TRBV27 and TRBJ1-2, with a tentative D call TRBD1 (6 bases). The V gene's germline CDR1 is MNHEY and CDR2 SMNVEV (reference sequence). This CDR3 region has 16 residues. V was pared by 6 bases and J by 4 bases, with 21 bases between. In DNA form, the CDR3 reads TGTGCCAGCAGCCCTAGGGGGGGGGGGAGTGCCTATGGCTACACCTTC. It specifies CASSPRGGGSAYGYTF.

As concerns this clonotype: Germline and junction disagree at one end, which may indicate a read error. This chain connects TRBV12-3 or TRBV12-4 to TRBJ1-5; tentative D call: TRBD1 (6 bases). The CDR3 has 16 amino acids. CDR3 loop: CASSLSRGRGNHPQHF. The CDR3, as DNA: TGTGCCAGCAGTTTATCGCGGGGCAGGGGCAATCATCCCCAGCATTTT.

The J gene is TRBJ2-3, the V gene TRBV25-1, with D possibly matching TRBD2 (6 bases). Trimming removed 1 base at V and 11 bases at J, with 13 bases between. Germline-derived CDR1 and CDR2 are MGHDK and SYGVNS. This CDR3 spans 13 amino acids. CDR3 residues: CASSESGLDGQYF. In nucleotides, the CDR3 is TGTGCCAGCAGTGAATCGGGACTCGACGGGCAGTATTTT. Together with reference TRBV25-1 and TRBJ2-3, the CDR3 gives the full variable domain: EADIYQTPRYLVIGTGKKITLECSQTMGHDKMYWYQQDPGMELHLIHYSYGVNSTEKGDLSSESTVSRIRTEHFPLTLESARPSHTSQYLCASSESGLDGQYFGPGTRLTVL.

Concerning this clonotype: A much larger clone differs from this one at a single base, so this may be a read error. The J gene is TRBJ2-4, the V gene TRBV7-2; D gene unclear. CDR3 length equals 12 residues. V lost 2 bases, J lost 8 bases, and 7 bases lay in between. Per the germline V gene, CDR1 is SGHTA and CDR2 is FQGNSA. CDR3 in amino acids: CASSLTSDIQYF. The CDR3 DNA reads TGTGCCAGCAGCTTAACGAGCGACATTCAGTACTTC.